This T cell receptor beta chain derives from a study of pediatric ulcerative colitis. Assay used: immunoSEQ multiplex PCR; TCRdb lists only in-frame clones, some missing. The table shows approximately 60,000 clones, with roughly nine tenths occurring only once. The sample consisted of blood. This clonotype was sampled from a boy aged 5-17 years with severe ulcerative colitis.

CDR3 residues: CASSGTSGYEQYF. The CDR3 bases are TGTGCCAGCAGCGGGACTAGCGGCTACGAGCAGTACTTC. The chain is built from TRBV19 and TRBJ2-7; 11 nucleotides match TRBD2. The J segment lost 3 bases and the V segment lost 9 bases, leaving 4 bases of the junction unmatched. The CDR3 runs 13 residues. Germline CDR1 and CDR2: LNHDA and SQIVND (reference sequence).